This T cell receptor beta chain is from a study of T cell repertoires in cytomegalovirus infection. Study overall: CMV epitopes that were recently identified and HLA-C-restricted were used alongside well-studied HLA-B-restricted ones. CMV infection together with matching HLA type was indicated by public TCR beta signatures.

TCRdb redid the calling of the reads with MiXCR, one entry per CDR3 protein. This table holds hundreds of thousands of distinct CDR3 sequences, 33% found once. The germline gives CDR1 MRHNA, CDR2 SNTAGT. V lost 0 bases and J 1 base, leaving 22 bases between the germline ends. The CDR3 is 19 residues long. A note on this clonotype: As yet, its antigen is unknown.

Study-wide findings and caveats: The study found HLA-C-restricted CMV-specific TCR beta clonotypes dominating the ex vivo response. Cumulative public TCR beta family frequency identified carriers of CMV plus the relevant HLA.

Sequenced material: cultured PBMCs, taken from culture after CMV antigen stimulation. This TCR derives from a human donor in good health (CMV status not recorded). Some clones in this sample may be carry-over from other donors' samples. This rearrangement joins TRBV6-4 to TRBJ2-7, with D tentatively TRBD2 (6 bases). The CDR3 DNA sequence: TGTGCCAGCAGTGACTCGGACTTAAGCGAAGCGGGCCCATCCTACGAGCAGTACTTC. Translated: CASSDSDLSEAGPSYEQYF.